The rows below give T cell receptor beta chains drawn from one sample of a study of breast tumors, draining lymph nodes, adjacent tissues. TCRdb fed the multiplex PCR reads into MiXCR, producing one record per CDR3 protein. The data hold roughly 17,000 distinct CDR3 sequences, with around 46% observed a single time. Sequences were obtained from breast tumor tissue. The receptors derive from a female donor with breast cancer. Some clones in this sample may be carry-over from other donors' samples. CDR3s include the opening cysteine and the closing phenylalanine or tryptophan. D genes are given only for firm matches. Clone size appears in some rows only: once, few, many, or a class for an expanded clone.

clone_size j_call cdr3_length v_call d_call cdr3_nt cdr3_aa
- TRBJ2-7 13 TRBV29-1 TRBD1 TGCAGCAGGTTGGGACAGGGGGTCTACGAGCAGTACTTT CSRLGQGVYEQYF
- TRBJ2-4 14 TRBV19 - TGTGCCAGTAGTATACAGGGAATTAAAAACATTCAGTACTTC CASSIQGIKNIQYF
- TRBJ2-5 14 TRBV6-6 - TGTGCCAGCAGTGGGTGGAGGGCCGGGGAGACCCAGTACTTC CASSGWRAGETQYF
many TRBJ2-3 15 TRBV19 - TGTGCCAGTAGTATCAGCGACTCAAGCACAGATACGCAGTATTTT CASSISDSSTDTQYF
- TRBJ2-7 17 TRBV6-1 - TGTGCCAGCAGTGAATCGATCGGGGTAAGGACAGTGTACGGGCAGTACTTC CASSESIGVRTVYGQYF
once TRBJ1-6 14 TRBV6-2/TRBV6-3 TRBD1 TGTGCCAGCAGCCTGACAGGGACCAATTCACCCCTCCACTTT CASSLTGTNSPLHF
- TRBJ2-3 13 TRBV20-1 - TGCAGTGCTAGGGAAAGCTTGACAGATACGCAGTATTTT CSARESLTDTQYF
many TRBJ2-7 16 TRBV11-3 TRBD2 TGTGCCAGCAGCTCTCGTAGCGGGAGAACAACCTACGAGCAGTACTTC CASSSRSGRTTYEQYF
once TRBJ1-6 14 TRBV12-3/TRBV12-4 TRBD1 TGTGCCAGCAGTCCTGGACAGGGAGATTCACCCCTCCACTTT CASSPGQGDSPLHF
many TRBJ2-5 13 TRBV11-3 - TGTGCCAGCAGCTTAGATCGGCAAGCGACCCAGTACTTC CASSLDRQATQYF
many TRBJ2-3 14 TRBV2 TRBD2 TGTGCCAGCAGACGGGAGGCTTTAGGAGATACGCAGTATTTT CASRREALGDTQYF
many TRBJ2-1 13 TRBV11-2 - TGTGCCAGCAGGGAAGGGGGTTACAATGAGCAGTTCTTC CASREGGYNEQFF
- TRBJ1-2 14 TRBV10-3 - TGTGCCATCAGTGAGCACGGGGTTAGCTATGGCTACACCTTC CAISEHGVSYGYTF
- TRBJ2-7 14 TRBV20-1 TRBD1 TGCAGTGCTAGAGCAAGGGACAGGGTTTACGAGCAGTACTTC CSARARDRVYEQYF
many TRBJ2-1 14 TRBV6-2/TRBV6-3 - TGTGCCAGCAGCCGGGAAAGTCCCTACAATGAGCAGTTCTTC CASSRESPYNEQFF
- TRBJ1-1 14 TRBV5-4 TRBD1 TGTGCCAGCAGCTTGGAGACAGGGACGCCTGAAGCTTTCTTT CASSLETGTPEAFF
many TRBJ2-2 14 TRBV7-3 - TGTGCCAGCAGCTTACAGGGAGGAGCCGGGGAGCTGTTTTTT CASSLQGGAGELFF
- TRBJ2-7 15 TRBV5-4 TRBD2 TGTGCCAGCAGCTTGGCTAGCGGGAGTCGGGACGAGCAGTACTTC CASSLASGSRDEQYF
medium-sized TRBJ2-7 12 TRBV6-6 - TGTGCCAGCAGTTACCAGGTCTACGAGCAGTACTTC CASSYQVYEQYF
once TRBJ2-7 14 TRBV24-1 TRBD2 TGTGCCACCAGTAGGACTAGCGGGAGAGAGGAGCAGTACTTC CATSRTSGREEQYF
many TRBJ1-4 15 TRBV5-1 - TGCGCCAGCAGCCCTGGTTGGGGAACTAATGAAAAACTGTTTTTT CASSPGWGTNEKLFF
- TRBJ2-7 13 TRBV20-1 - TGCAGTGCTAGGGATTGGGATGTCTACGAGCAGTACTTC CSARDWDVYEQYF
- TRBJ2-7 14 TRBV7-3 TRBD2 TGTGCCAGCAGCTTCGGCGGGAGGGTCCACGAGCAGTACTTC CASSFGGRVHEQYF
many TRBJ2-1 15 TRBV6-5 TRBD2 TGTGCCAGCAATGGACTAGCGGGAGGGCGCAATGAGCAGTTCTTC CASNGLAGGRNEQFF
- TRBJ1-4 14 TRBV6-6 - TGTGCCAGCAGTTACTTCGTCACTGGGGAAAAACTGTTTTTT CASSYFVTGEKLFF
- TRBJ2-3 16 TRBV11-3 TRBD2 TGTGCCAGCAGCGGATTCCTAGCGGGAGGGGGGGATACGCAGTATTTT CASSGFLAGGGDTQYF
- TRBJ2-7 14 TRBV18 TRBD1 TGTGCCAGCTCACCGGACAGGGGGCTCTACGAGCAGTACTTC CASSPDRGLYEQYF
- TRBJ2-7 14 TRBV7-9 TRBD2 TGTGCCAGCAGCTTAGGACTAGCGGGAGATGAGCAGTACTTC CASSLGLAGDEQYF
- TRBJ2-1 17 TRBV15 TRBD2 TGTGCCACCAGCGGAGACGATGGGGGACTACCTAGCGATGAGCAGTTCTTC CATSGDDGGLPSDEQFF
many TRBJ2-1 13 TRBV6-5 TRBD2 TGTGCCAGCAGTTCCGGACTAGCGGGAGTGCAGTTCTTC CASSSGLAGVQFF
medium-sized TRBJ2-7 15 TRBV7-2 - TGTGCCAGCAGCCCAAGAGCAGGGAATTCCTACGAGCAGTACTTC CASSPRAGNSYEQYF
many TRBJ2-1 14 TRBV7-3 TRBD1 TGTGCCAGCAGCCCAGGGGGCTTCACTGGTGAGCAGTTCTTC CASSPGGFTGEQFF
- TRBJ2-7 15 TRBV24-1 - TGTGCCACCAGTGATAGCGGCGGAGAACACTACGAGCAGTACTTC CATSDSGGEHYEQYF
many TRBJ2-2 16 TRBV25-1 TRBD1 TGTGCCAGCAGTTTAGGCACAGGGGGCGCCTCCGGGGAGCTGTTTTTT CASSLGTGGASGELFF
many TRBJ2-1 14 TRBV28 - TGTGCCAGCAGTCCGACAGAAATCCACAATGAGCAGTTCTTC CASSPTEIHNEQFF
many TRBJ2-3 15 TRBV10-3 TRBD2 TGTGCCATCCGGGGAGGGACTAGCGGTACAGATACGCAGTATTTT CAIRGGTSGTDTQYF
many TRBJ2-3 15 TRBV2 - TGTGCCAGCAGGATTGATAGCGGCCTCACAGATACGCAGTATTTT CASRIDSGLTDTQYF
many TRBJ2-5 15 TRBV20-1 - TGCAGTGCTAGAGATGGGTTGAGGGAGCAAGAGACCCAGTACTTC CSARDGLREQETQYF
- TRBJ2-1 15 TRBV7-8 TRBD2 TGTGCCAGCAGCCAGCGGACTAGCGGGAGCAATGAGCAGTTCTTC CASSQRTSGSNEQFF
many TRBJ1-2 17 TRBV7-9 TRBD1 TGTGCCAGCAGCTTTGGGACAGACATTTCAGGGGAATCTGGCTACACCTTC CASSFGTDISGESGYTF
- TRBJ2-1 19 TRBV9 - TGTGCCAGCAGCGGGGAGGGACAGGTGGGGAGGGGGCCTTACAATGAGCAGTTCTTC CASSGEGQVGRGPYNEQFF
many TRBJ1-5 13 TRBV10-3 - TGTGCCATCAGTGAGTCGGAGGGTCAGCCCCAGCATTTT CAISESEGQPQHF
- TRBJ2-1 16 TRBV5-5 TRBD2 TGCGCCAGCAGCCCGGGGACTAGCGGGAACGGCAATGAGCAGTTCTTC CASSPGTSGNGNEQFF
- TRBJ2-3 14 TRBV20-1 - TGCAGTGCATACGGCGAGTTCCTAGGCGATGAGCAGTATTTT CSAYGEFLGDEQYF
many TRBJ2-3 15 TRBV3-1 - TGTGCCAGCAGCCAAGTCGACCTAAGCACAGATACGCAGTATTTT CASSQVDLSTDTQYF
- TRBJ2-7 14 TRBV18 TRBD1 TGTGCCAGCTCACCACGGGACAGGGGACACGAGCAGTACTTC CASSPRDRGHEQYF
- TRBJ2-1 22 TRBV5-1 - - CASSFYICSAEGVGGFHNEQFF
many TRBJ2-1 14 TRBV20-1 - TGCAGTGCTAGTACCGGGCGTAAATACAATGAGCAGTTCTTC CSASTGRKYNEQFF
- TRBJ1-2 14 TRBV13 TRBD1 TGTGCCAGCAGCTCCGGGACAGGGGGCGATGACTACACCTTC CASSSGTGGDDYTF